This TCR beta chain was retrieved from a study of long-term antiretroviral therapy in people with HIV. There are 11 residues in the CDR3. Per the germline V gene, CDR1 is WNHNN and CDR2 is SYGVQD (reference sequence). The V and J ends lost 2 bases and 5 bases respectively, with 3 bases between them. Running of the v3.0 immunoSEQ assay took place at survey level. Using immunoSEQ multiplex PCR, the repertoire was profiled, and TCRdb retains in-frame clones only, with some absent. The sample shows some 35,000 clones, 70% to 90% of them seen only once. This sequence was found in a man aged 18 to 30 with HIV. The material was unsorted PBMCs, obtained 2.2 years after starting antiretroviral therapy. The gene calls are TRBV10-1 and TRBJ2-5, with D uncertain. CDR3 in DNA: TGCGCCAGCAGTGAGGGGGAGACCCAGTACTTC. Protein product: CASSEGETQYF.